The clone carrying this TCR beta chain was recorded a few times. Its antigen remains unknown. The data stem from a study of CD8 T cells in ankylosing spondylitis. Trimming pared 2 bases from V and 2 bases from J, leaving 16 bases between. Germline V gives CDR1 MNHEY, CDR2 SMNVEV (reference sequence). The CDR3 totals 16 residues. Molecular-barcoded quantitative 5'-RACE produced these TCR beta libraries. MiXCR, applied by TCRdb to the 5' RACE reads, yields one record per CDR3 protein. Of 200,000 or so distinct CDR3 sequences listed, 15% to 20% are singletons. Findings and limits, study-wide: Relatively scarce in peripheral blood, disease-linked clones were CD8+. A motif of 7 to 9 highly homologous TCR beta variants was seen as apparently characteristic of ankylosing spondylitis blood. Past studies reported some motif variants in reactive arthritis synovial fluid and blood.

The V gene is TRBV27, the J gene TRBJ2-7, with a possible D match to TRBD1 (5 bases). Sequences were obtained from blood, either unsorted or a sorted T cell fraction (not recorded which). The receptor's source is a male donor aged 5 to 30 with ankylosing spondylitis or in good health (not recorded which). CDR3 sequence (DNA): TGTGCCAGCAGTTTAGGGTCCGCTAGGGGTCCCTACGAGCAGTACTTC. Its translation: CASSLGSARGPYEQYF.